This record covers a single T cell receptor (beta chain). V dropped 2 bases and J dropped 5 bases, with 27 bases sitting between them. In germline, CDR1 is DFQATT, CDR2 SNEGSKA (reference sequence). This CDR3 is 18 amino acids long. MiXCR, run by TCRdb on the 5' RACE reads, gives a single entry per CDR3 protein. The data contain roughly 40,000 distinct CDR3 sequences, just under 30% of them singletons. The sequence came from a female donor with breast cancer. The chain links TRBV20-1 to TRBJ1-1; perhaps TRBD1 as D (5 bases). The sequenced sample consisted of memory CD4+ T cells sorted from a lymph node. Subset noted: memory CD4+ T cells, CD4+CD45RO+CD25-. DNA for the CDR3: TGCAGTGCTAGAAATCTCAGGGAACGTGTAGAAGGTAGGACTGAAGCTTTCTTT. The encoded protein is CSARNLRERVEGRTEAFF.